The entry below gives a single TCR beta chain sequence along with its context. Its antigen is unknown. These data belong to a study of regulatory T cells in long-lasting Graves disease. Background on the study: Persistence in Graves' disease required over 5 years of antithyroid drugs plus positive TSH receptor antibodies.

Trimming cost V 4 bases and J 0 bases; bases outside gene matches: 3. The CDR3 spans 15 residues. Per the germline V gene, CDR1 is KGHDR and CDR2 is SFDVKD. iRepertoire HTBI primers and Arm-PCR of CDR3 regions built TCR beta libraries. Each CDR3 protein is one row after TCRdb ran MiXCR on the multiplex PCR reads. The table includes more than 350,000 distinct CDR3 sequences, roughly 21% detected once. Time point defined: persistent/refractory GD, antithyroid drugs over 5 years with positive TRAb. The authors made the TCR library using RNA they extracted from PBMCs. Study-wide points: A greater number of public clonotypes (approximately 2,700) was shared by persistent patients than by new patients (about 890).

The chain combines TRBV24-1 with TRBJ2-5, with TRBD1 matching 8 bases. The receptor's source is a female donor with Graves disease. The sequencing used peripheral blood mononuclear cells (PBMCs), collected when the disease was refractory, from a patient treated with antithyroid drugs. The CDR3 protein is CATSDSTGDQETQYF. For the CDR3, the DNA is TGTGCCACCAGTGACTCGACAGGGGACCAAGAGACCCAGTACTTC.